This entry lists 21 T cell receptor beta chains sequenced from one sample in a study of blood T cell repertoires in COVID-19. The table came from immunoSEQ multiplex PCR; TCRdb's copy has only in-frame clones and leaves some out. Of 80,000 to 95,000 clones listed, around 85% were seen once; the top ten hold about 23%. Material for sequencing was peripheral blood. These receptors all come from an elderly man with active or convalescent COVID-19.

The table lists this clone with a count of one. This chain uses TRBV4-3 with TRBJ1-2; 9 bases are shared with TRBD1. V trimming: 0 bases; J trimming: 3 bases; junction bases outside the gene matches: 5. Per germline, CDR1 LGHNA and CDR2 YSLEER. CDR3 size: 16 residues. DNA of the CDR3: TGCGCCAGCAGCCAAGACCGACAGGGGGGCGACTATGGCTACACCTTC. Encoded protein: CASSQDRQGGDYGYTF.

The chain has TRBV10-1 and TRBJ1-1; D gene uncertain. V was trimmed by 7 bases and J by 0 bases, leaving 12 bases between them. The CDR3 covers 14 residues. The germline V gene has CDR1 WNHNN and CDR2 SYGVQD (reference sequence). CDR3 residues: CASIKPTVNTEAFF. The CDR3 DNA follows: TGCGCCAGCATCAAACCCACAGTGAACACTGAAGCTTTCTTT.

At least ten counts were recorded for this clone. The chain couples TRBV7-9 to TRBJ1-5; TRBD1 is a possible D gene (5 bases). The CDR3 runs 14 residues. The V and J ends lost 1 base and 2 bases respectively, with 6 bases between them. The V gene's germline CDR1 is SEHNR and CDR2 FQNEAQ (reference sequence). The CDR3 nucleotides are TGTGCCAGCAGCTTAGGGGGGGGCAATCAGCCCCAGCATTTT. Translation gives CASSLGGGNQPQHF.

This clone was seen many times. This chain links TRBV19 with TRBJ1-2; 7 bases are a match to TRBD1. CDR3 length: 13 residues. CDR1 LNHDA and CDR2 SQIVND come from the germline V gene (reference sequence). V lost 4 bases, J lost 6 bases, and 5 bases stayed unmatched. The chain's CDR3 is CASSRLQGHGYTF. CDR3 coding DNA: TGTGCCAGTAGTAGATTACAGGGGCATGGCTACACCTTC.

CDR3 in amino acids: CASSQDWGVPYEQYF. CDR3 sequence (DNA): TGTGCCAGCAGCCAAGATTGGGGCGTTCCCTACGAGCAGTACTTC. The genes are TRBV3-1 (or the pseudogene TRBV3-2) and TRBJ2-7; weak D call: TRBD1 (5 bases). Trimming shortened V by 0 bases and J by 2 bases, and 11 bases separated the two germline ends. Germline V CDR1 and CDR2: LGHDT, YNNKEL (reference sequence). This CDR3 is 15 amino acids long.

The chain is built from TRBV10-2 and TRBJ1-1; unclear D gene. The CDR3 is 12 residues long. From germline, CDR1 is WSHSY and CDR2 SAAADI. The V end was cut by 4 bases, the J end by 5 bases, with 8 bases between. CDR3 DNA: TGCGCCAGCAGTGTGCAGTGGACTGAAGCTTTCTTT. It codes for CASSVQWTEAFF.

The chain recombines TRBV3-1 (or the pseudogene TRBV3-2) with TRBJ2-7, with 7 positions matching TRBD1. J lost 4 bases, V lost 5 bases, and 5 bases had no gene match. Germline V gives CDR1 LGHDT, CDR2 YNNKEL (reference sequence). This CDR3 has 13 residues. The CDR3 reads CASSNRQGYEQYF. The CDR3 nucleotides are TGTGCCAGCAGCAACCGACAGGGTTACGAGCAGTACTTC.

The rearrangement uses TRBV14 and TRBJ2-2; tentative D call: TRBD1 (6 bases). V was shortened by 4 bases and J by 4 bases, with 10 bases between the two germline ends. The CDR3 extends over 14 amino acids. The germline V gene encodes CDR1 SGHDN and CDR2 FVKESK. The CDR3 DNA sequence: TGTGCCAGCAGCCCCCGCAGGGGCACCGGGGAGCTGTTTTTT. It is translated as CASSPRRGTGELFF. The full variable domain, in which reference TRBV14 and TRBJ2-2 provide the parts outside the CDR3, is EAGVTQFPSHSVIEKGQTVTLRCDPISGHDNLYWYRRVMGKEIKFLLHFVKESKQDESGMPNNRFLAERTGGTYSTLKVQPAELEDSGVYFCASSPRRGTGELFFGEGSRLTVL.

This chain links TRBV12-3 or TRBV12-4 with TRBJ2-7, with D possibly matching TRBD1 (7 bases). Trimming removed 5 bases at V and 2 bases at J, with 10 bases between. This CDR3 comprises 13 residues. CDR3 nucleotide sequence: TGTGCCAGCAGTACCAGGGGGGCCTACGAGCAGTACTTC. It codes for CASSTRGAYEQYF.

The chain combines TRBV7-3 with TRBJ1-1, with D perhaps matching TRBD1 (6 bases). V lost 5 bases to trimming and J lost 6 bases, with 13 bases between them. This CDR3 spans 13 amino acids. Per the germline V gene, CDR1 is SGHTA and CDR2 is FQGTGA. The CDR3 nucleotides are TGTGCCAGCAGCCCGATCAGGGGTTCTGAAGCTTTCTTT. This codes for CASSPIRGSEAFF. Based on the CDR3 plus reference TRBV7-3 and TRBJ1-1, the full variable domain is GAGVSQTPSNKVTEKGKYVELRCDPISGHTALYWYRQSLGQGPEFLIYFQGTGAADDSGLPNDRFFAVRPEGSVSTLKIQRTERGDSAVYLCASSPIRGSEAFFGQGTRLTVV.

The V gene is TRBV7-2, the J gene TRBJ2-1; 9 bases are a match to TRBD2. The CDR3 contains 16 residues. Germline loops: CDR1 SGHTA, CDR2 FQGNSA. With 5 bases clipped from V and 5 bases from J, the junction kept 10 bases outside the gene matches. The CDR3 reads CASSPHSGTSHNEQFF. The CDR3 nucleotides are TGTGCCAGCAGCCCACATTCCGGGACTAGCCACAATGAGCAGTTCTTC.

This chain uses TRBV25-1 with TRBJ1-6; D may be TRBD1 (6 bases). The CDR3 totals 15 residues. Trimming took 3 bases from V and 3 from J, leaving 9 bases between them. Germline CDR1 and CDR2: MGHDK and SYGVNS. The CDR3 DNA is TGTGCCAGCAGTGACAGGACAGACTATAATTCACCCCTCCACTTT. It specifies CASSDRTDYNSPLHF.

The chain combines TRBV6-5 with TRBJ1-2; D not resolved. This CDR3 comprises 12 residues. Germline V lookup: CDR1 MNHEY, CDR2 SVGAGI. Between the trimmed V and J ends, which lost 8 bases and 8 bases, there was a span of 15 bases. The CDR3 region has the DNA TGTGCCAGCCGAGGGCCCAATAGAGGCTACACCTTC. Amino acids: CASRGPNRGYTF.

For the CDR3, the DNA is TGTGCCAGCAGCCGGACTAGCGGGGACCTCAATGAGCAGTTCTTC. It translates to CASSRTSGDLNEQFF. The chain has TRBV7-2 and TRBJ2-1; TRBD2 aligns across 12 bases. The germline gives CDR1 SGHTA, CDR2 FQGNSA. The CDR3 contains 15 residues. J gave up 6 bases and V 5 bases, and 5 bases lay outside the gene matches.

The CDR3 loop is CAISESDAGRPFF. In nucleotides, the CDR3 is TGTGCCATCAGTGAGTCGGACGCGGGGAGGCCTTTCTTT. The chain recombines TRBV10-3 with TRBJ1-1; D not certain. Germline V lookup: CDR1 ENHRY, CDR2 SYGVKD. V was cut by 0 bases and J by 12 bases, with 14 bases left in between. There are 13 residues in the CDR3.

The chain recombines TRBV19 with TRBJ1-2; 8 bases map to TRBD1. This CDR3 has 14 residues. Germline CDR1 is LNHDA and CDR2 is SQIVND (reference sequence). V shed 4 bases, J shed 8 bases, and the junction held 9 bases outside the gene matches. CDR3 in amino acids: CASSNRDRSGGYTF. CDR3 in DNA: TGTGCCAGTAGTAACCGGGACAGGTCAGGAGGCTACACCTTC.

The genes are TRBV4-3 and TRBJ1-6; the D gene is possibly TRBD1 (5 bases). Germline values: CDR1 LGHNA, CDR2 YSLEER. V was shortened by 2 bases and J by 9 bases, with 14 bases between the two germline ends. The CDR3 extends over 15 amino acids. The DNA of the CDR3 is TGCGCCAGCAGCCAACAGAGGCAGGGCAGTTCACCCCTCCACTTT. It yields the protein CASSQQRQGSSPLHF.

The chain uses TRBV23-1 and TRBJ2-7; D gene ambiguous. TRBV23-1 is recorded as an ORF, its role being uncertain. The CDR3 is 15 amino acids. Trimming took 11 bases from V and 8 from J, leaving 28 bases between them. CDR3 region: CAPKTGPVVGSKQYF. The CDR3 DNA sequence: TGCGCCCCGAAAACTGGGCCCGTAGTCGGCAGCAAGCAGTACTTC.

The chain combines TRBV5-5 with TRBJ2-2, with D unresolved. The CDR3 runs to 14 residues. Trimming removed 0 bases at V and 4 bases at J, with 7 bases between. Germline V gene lookup returns CDR1 SGHKS and CDR2 YYEKEE (reference sequence). CDR3 loop: CASSLGAGTGELFF. CDR3 coding DNA: TGTGCCAGCAGCTTGGGGGCTGGCACCGGGGAGCTGTTTTTT.

This chain connects TRBV25-1 to TRBJ1-6; no firm D call. Trimming pared 1 base from V and 10 bases from J, leaving 8 bases between. This CDR3 contains 13 residues. Germline CDR1 and CDR2: MGHDK and SYGVNS. This CDR3 reads CASSEFESSPLHF. Here the CDR3 DNA reads TGTGCCAGCAGTGAATTCGAGTCCTCACCCCTCCACTTT.

This clone was detected only a few times. The rearrangement uses TRBV29-1 and TRBJ2-6; possibly TRBD2 for D (5 bases). Trimming took 4 bases from V and 2 from J, leaving 9 bases between them. From germline, CDR1 is SQVTM and CDR2 ANQGSEA. The CDR3 spans 14 residues. CDR3 bases: TGCAGCGTTGCTGCAGCGGCTGGGGCCAACGTCCTGACTTTC. Protein product: CSVAAAAGANVLTF.